The clone carrying this TCR beta chain was detected a few times. What it recognizes is unknown. Losses at the gene ends were 3 bases for V and 6 bases for J; bases not matched to a gene: 6. The CDR3 is 14 amino acids. Germline V gene data show CDR1 as SGHTA and CDR2 as FQGNSA. A universal primer site was incorporated via template switching, and the cDNA contained unique molecular identifiers. Each CDR3 protein is one row after TCRdb ran MiXCR on the 5' RACE reads. This repertoire shows 450,000 or so distinct CDR3 sequences, about 13% found once; its top ten account for more than 0.8%. The entry originates in a study of identical twins. Overall study findings and caveats: Fewer insertions marked abundant cord blood beta clonotypes; young adult naive trended weakly, memory not at all.

The same specimen was also included in a second study, on yellow fever vaccine responses in identical twins.

The rearrangement links TRBV7-2 to TRBJ1-1, with TRBD1 matching 8 bases. Sample: CD4+ T cells sorted from blood. The sequence was obtained from a woman aged 18-29 years in good health. The CDR3 DNA reads TGTGCCAGCAGCTTTCAGGGGGCTCGAGCTGAAGCTTTCTTT. It specifies CASSFQGARAEAFF.